Below, 11 T cell receptor beta chains from the same sample are listed, as sequenced in a study of blood T cell repertoires in COVID-19. Using immunoSEQ multiplex PCR, the repertoire was profiled, and TCRdb retains in-frame clones only, with some absent. The sample lists under 130,000 clones, around 89% seen once, with less than 40% in the top ten. The source material was peripheral blood. These receptors all stem from an elderly woman with acute or convalescent COVID-19.

The CDR3 DNA sequence: TGTGCCAGCACTAGTCTCACAGATACGCAGTATTTT. Amino acid sequence: CASTSLTDTQYF. The chain has TRBV12-3 or TRBV12-4 and TRBJ2-3; D remains ambiguous. The CDR3 is 12 amino acids. V dropped 7 bases and J dropped 2 bases, with 7 bases sitting between them.

This chain connects TRBV6-1 to TRBJ1-2; tentatively, D is TRBD1 (5 bases). The CDR3 loop spans 15 amino acids. Germline V gives CDR1 MNHNS, CDR2 SASEGT. V shed 1 base and J shed 5 bases, with 14 bases lying between them. In nucleotides, the CDR3 is TGTGCCAGCAGTGAAGTCAATCAGGGCACATATGGCTACACCTTC. Protein sequence: CASSEVNQGTYGYTF.

The chain links TRBV7-9 to TRBJ2-7, with a possible D match to TRBD2 (5 bases). The CDR3 runs 14 residues. Trimming cost V 5 bases and J 1 base, with 12 bases left between them. Per the germline V gene, CDR1 is SEHNR and CDR2 is FQNEAQ (reference sequence). CDR3 protein: CASSVRDLSYEQYF. The CDR3 region has the DNA TGTGCCAGCAGCGTCCGGGATCTTTCCTACGAGCAGTACTTC.

J is TRBJ1-2 and V is TRBV6-5, with D perhaps TRBD1 (6 bases). The CDR3 is 14 amino acids. V dropped 2 bases and J dropped 2 bases, with 9 bases sitting between them. CDR1 and CDR2 from the germline V gene are MNHEY and SVGAGI. The DNA for the CDR3 is TGTGCCAGCAGTTACGGGGGCGGGAACTATGGCTACACCTTC. Translating it yields CASSYGGGNYGYTF.

This sequence joins TRBV3-1 (or the pseudogene TRBV3-2) and TRBJ1-2, with a weak D call TRBD1 (6 bases). Trimming removed 5 bases at V and 6 bases at J, with 19 bases between. CDR1 and CDR2 from the germline V gene are LGHDT and YNNKEL (reference sequence). The CDR3 sequence is 15 residues long. The CDR3, as DNA: TGTGCCAGCAGCTCAAGGAATGAGGGGGGGCATGGCTACACCTTC. This sequence encodes CASSSRNEGGHGYTF.

This clone was detected only once. V gene TRBV11-3 combines with J gene TRBJ2-1; D is unresolved. The CDR3 is made up of 14 amino acids. Trimming removed 4 bases from V and 4 bases from J, with 11 bases in between. Per germline, CDR1 SGHNT and CDR2 YENEEA. The CDR3 DNA reads as TGTGCCAGCAGCTCAAGACAAACATACAATGAGCAGTTCTTC. It encodes CASSSRQTYNEQFF.

The V gene is TRBV15, the J gene TRBJ2-1; the match to TRBD2 covers 13 bases. Germline V gene sequence: CDR1 LNHNV, CDR2 YYDKDF (reference sequence). This CDR3 contains 18 residues. Unmatched junction bases numbered 9, after V lost 0 bases and J lost 7 bases. For the CDR3, the DNA is TGTGCCACCAGCAGAGATCGCACTAGCGGGGGGGCGAGGAATGAGCAGTTCTTC. Translated, it gives CATSRDRTSGGARNEQFF.

This chain links TRBV18 with TRBJ2-1; 7 bases map to TRBD1. This CDR3 spans 14 amino acids. Unmatched junction bases numbered 11, after V lost 10 bases and J lost 5 bases. The germline V gene has CDR1 KGHSH and CDR2 LQKENI. The CDR3 DNA sequence: TGTGCCACCACCCCTTCGACAGGGCACAATGAGCAGTTCTTC. This gives the protein CATTPSTGHNEQFF.

The chain recombines TRBV7-2 with TRBJ2-3; 8 bases fit TRBD2. With 4 bases clipped from V and 0 bases from J, the junction kept 9 bases outside the gene matches. CDR1 is SGHTA and CDR2 is FQGNSA in the germline V gene. The CDR3 length is 17 residues. As DNA, the CDR3 is TGTGCCAGCAGCTCGACGCCGGGACTAGTAAGCACAGATACGCAGTATTTT. Translated, it gives CASSSTPGLVSTDTQYF. Together with reference TRBV7-2 and TRBJ2-3, the CDR3 gives the full variable domain: GAGVSQSPSNKVTEKGKDVELRCDPISGHTALYWYRQSLGQGLEFLIYFQGNSAPDKSGLPSDRFSAERTGGSVSTLTIQRTQQEDSAVYLCASSSTPGLVSTDTQYFGPGTRLTVL.

The chain uses TRBV2 and TRBJ2-6, with D possibly matching TRBD1 (6 bases). This CDR3 is built from 15 residues. V shed 2 bases and J shed 4 bases, with 9 bases lying between them. CDR1 and CDR2 from the germline V gene are SNHLY and FYNNEI. The CDR3 DNA follows: TGTGCCAGCAGTGAAAGGGGGTACGGGGCCAACGTCCTGACTTTC. Residues: CASSERGYGANVLTF.

As for this clone: The junction and the germline gene differ at one end; a read error may be behind it. The V and J genes are TRBV27 and TRBJ1-2; no clear D. Germline assignment: CDR1 MNHEY and CDR2 SMNVEV (reference sequence). The CDR3 is made up of 14 amino acids. The CDR3 DNA reads TGTGCCAGCAGTTTTCGAGGGAACGGATATGATCTAAACTTC. This gives the protein CASSFRGNGYDLNF.